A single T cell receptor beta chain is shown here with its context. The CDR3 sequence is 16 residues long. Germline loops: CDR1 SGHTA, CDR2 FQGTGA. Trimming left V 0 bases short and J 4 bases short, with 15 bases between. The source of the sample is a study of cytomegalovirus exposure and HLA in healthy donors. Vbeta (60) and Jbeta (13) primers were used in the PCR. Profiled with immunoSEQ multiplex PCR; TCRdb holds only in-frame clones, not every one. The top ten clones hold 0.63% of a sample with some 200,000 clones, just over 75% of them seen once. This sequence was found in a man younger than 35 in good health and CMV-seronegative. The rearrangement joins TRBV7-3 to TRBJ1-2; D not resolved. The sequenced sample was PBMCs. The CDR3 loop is CASSLTREDGLYGYTF. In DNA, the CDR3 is TGTGCCAGCAGCTTAACGAGGGAGGACGGACTCTATGGCTACACCTTC.